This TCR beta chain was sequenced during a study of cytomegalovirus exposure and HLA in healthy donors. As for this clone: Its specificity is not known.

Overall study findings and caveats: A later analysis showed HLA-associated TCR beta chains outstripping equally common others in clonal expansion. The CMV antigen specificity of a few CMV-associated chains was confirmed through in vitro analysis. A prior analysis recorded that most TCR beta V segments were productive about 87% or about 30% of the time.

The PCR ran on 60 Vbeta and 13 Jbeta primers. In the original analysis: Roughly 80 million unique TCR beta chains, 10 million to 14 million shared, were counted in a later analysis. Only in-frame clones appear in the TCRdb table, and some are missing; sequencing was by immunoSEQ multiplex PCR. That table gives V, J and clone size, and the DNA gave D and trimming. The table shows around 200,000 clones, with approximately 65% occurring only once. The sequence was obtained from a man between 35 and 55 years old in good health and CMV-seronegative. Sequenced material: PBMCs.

In nucleotides, the CDR3 is TGCGCCAGCAGTCAGAGAGGTTTCTTT. It translates to CASSQRGFF. This chain connects TRBV23-1 to TRBJ1-1; D is undetermined. TRBV23-1 counts as an open reading frame of uncertain function. The CDR3 has 9 amino acids. Trimming took 3 bases from V and 13 from J, leaving 6 bases between them.